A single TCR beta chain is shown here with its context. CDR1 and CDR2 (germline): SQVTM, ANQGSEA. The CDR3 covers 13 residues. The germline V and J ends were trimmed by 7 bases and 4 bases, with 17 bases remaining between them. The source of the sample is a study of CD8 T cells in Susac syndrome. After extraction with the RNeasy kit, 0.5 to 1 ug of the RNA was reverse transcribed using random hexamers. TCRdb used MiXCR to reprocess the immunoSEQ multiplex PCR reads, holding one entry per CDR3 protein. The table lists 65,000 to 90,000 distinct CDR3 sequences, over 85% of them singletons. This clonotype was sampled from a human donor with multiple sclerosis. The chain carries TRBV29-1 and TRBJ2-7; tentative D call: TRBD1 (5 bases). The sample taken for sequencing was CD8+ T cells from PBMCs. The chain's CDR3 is CSAHSSQGYEQYF. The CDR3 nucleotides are TGCAGCGCTCATTCAAGCCAGGGTTACGAGCAGTACTTC.